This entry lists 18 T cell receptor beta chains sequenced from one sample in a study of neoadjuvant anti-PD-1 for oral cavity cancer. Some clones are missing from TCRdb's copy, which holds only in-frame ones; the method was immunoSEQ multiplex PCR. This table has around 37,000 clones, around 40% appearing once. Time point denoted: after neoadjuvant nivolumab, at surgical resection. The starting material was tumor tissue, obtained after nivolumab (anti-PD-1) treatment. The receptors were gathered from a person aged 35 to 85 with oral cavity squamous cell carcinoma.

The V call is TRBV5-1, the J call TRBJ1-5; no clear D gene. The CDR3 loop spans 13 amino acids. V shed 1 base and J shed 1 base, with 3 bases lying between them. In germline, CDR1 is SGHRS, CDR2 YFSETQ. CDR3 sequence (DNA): TGCGCCAGCAGCTTGACAAGCAATCAGCCCCAGCATTTT. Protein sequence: CASSLTSNQPQHF. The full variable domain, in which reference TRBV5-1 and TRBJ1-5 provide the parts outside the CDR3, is KAGVTQTPRYLIKTRGQQVTLSCSPISGHRSVSWYQQTPGQGLQFLFEYFSETQRNKGNFPGRFSGRQFSNSRSEMNVSTLELGDSALYLCASSLTSNQPQHFGDGTRLSIL.

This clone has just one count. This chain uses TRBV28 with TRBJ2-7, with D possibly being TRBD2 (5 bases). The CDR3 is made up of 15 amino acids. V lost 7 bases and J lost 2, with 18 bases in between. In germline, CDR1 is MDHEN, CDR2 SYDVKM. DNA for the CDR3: TGTGCCAGCAACCCACCAAGAGCGGCAACCTACGAGCAGTACTTC. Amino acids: CASNPPRAATYEQYF.

DNA of the CDR3: TGTGCCAGCAGACCCGGGGGGGGTGGCACTGAAGCTTTCTTT. Encoded protein: CASRPGGGGTEAFF. The chain couples TRBV28 to TRBJ1-1, with D possibly matching TRBD1 (5 bases). V lost 6 bases and J 4 bases, leaving 15 bases between the germline ends. The CDR3 totals 14 residues. Germline CDR1 is MDHEN and CDR2 is SYDVKM.

In nucleotides, the CDR3 is TGTGCCAGCAGCTTGGAGGCGGTCCCGGGAAAACTGTTTTTT. Translating it yields CASSLEAVPGKLFF. The gene calls are TRBV5-4 and TRBJ1-4; unclear D gene. CDR3 length: 14 amino acids. Trimming cost V 0 bases and J 10 bases, with 13 bases left between them. Germline assignment: CDR1 SGHNT and CDR2 YYREEE (reference sequence).

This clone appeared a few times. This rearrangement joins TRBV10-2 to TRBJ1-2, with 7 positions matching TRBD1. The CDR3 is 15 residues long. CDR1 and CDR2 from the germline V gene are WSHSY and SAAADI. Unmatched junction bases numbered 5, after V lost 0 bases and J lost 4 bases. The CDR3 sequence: CASSESTGWSYGYTF. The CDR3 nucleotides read TGCGCCAGCAGTGAGTCGACAGGGTGGAGCTATGGCTACACCTTC.

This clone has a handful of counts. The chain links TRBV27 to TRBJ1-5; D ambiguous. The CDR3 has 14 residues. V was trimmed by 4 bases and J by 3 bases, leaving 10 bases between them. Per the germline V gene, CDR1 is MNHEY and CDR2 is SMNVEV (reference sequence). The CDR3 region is CASSSQEDNQPQHF. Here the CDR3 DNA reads TGTGCCAGCAGTTCTCAGGAGGACAATCAGCCCCAGCATTTT.

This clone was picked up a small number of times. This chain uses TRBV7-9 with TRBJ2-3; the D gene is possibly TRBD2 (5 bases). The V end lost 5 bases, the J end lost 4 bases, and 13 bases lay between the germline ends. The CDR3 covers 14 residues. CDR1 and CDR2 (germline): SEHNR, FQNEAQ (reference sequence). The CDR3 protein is CASSPQERADTQYF. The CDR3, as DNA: TGTGCCAGCAGCCCTCAAGAGAGGGCAGATACGCAGTATTTT.

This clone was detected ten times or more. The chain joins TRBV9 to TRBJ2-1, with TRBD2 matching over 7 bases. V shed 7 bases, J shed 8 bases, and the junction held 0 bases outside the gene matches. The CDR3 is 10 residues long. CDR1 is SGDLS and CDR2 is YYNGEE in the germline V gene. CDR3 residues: CASAGDEQFF. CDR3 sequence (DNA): TGTGCCAGCGCGGGGGATGAGCAGTTCTTC.

The CDR3 DNA reads TGTGCCAGCAGTACGCAGGGGCCGTCCTACGAGCAGTACTTC. Protein product: CASSTQGPSYEQYF. This chain joins TRBV28 and TRBJ2-7, with D tentatively TRBD1 (6 bases). Germline-derived CDR1 and CDR2 are MDHEN and SYDVKM. V was shortened by 5 bases and J by 1 base, with 12 bases between the two germline ends. The CDR3 totals 14 residues.

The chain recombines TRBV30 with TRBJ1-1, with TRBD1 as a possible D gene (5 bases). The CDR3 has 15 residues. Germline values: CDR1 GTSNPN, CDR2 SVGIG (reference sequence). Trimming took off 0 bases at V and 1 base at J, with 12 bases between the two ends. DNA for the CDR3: TGTGCCTGGAGTGTACCTCGGGGGAAGAACACTGAAGCTTTCTTT. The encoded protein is CAWSVPRGKNTEAFF.

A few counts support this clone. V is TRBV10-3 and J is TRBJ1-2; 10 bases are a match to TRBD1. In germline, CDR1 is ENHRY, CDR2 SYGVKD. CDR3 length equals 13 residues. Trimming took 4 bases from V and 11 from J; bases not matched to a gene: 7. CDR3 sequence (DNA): TGTGCCATCAGTGGAGGACAGGGGGGCGAGTACACCTTC. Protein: CAISGGQGGEYTF.

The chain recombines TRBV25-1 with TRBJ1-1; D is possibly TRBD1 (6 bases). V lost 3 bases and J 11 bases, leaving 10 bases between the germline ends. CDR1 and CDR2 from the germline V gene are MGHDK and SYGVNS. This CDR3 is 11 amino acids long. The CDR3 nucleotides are TGTGCCAGCAGTGAGGGACAAAGGGCTTTCTTT. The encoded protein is CASSEGQRAFF.

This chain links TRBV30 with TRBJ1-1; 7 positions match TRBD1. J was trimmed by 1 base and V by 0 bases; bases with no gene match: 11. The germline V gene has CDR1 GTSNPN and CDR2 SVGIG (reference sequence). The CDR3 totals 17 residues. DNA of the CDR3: TGTGCCTGGAGTGTACAATTCGGGGGACAGACGAACACTGAAGCTTTCTTT. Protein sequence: CAWSVQFGGQTNTEAFF. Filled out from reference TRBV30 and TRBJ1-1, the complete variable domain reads SQTIHQWPATLVQPVGSPLSLECTVEGTSNPNLYWYRQAAGRGLQLLFYSVGIGQISSEVPQNLSASRPQDRQFILSSKKLLLSDSGFYLCAWSVQFGGQTNTEAFFGQGTRLTVV.

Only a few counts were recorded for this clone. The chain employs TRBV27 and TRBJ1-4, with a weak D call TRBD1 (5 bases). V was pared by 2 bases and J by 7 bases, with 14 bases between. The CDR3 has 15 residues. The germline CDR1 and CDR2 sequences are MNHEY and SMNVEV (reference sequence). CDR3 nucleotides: TGTGCCAGCAGTTTACTGGCCCGCAGGGCTGAAAAACTGTTTTTT. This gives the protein CASSLLARRAEKLFF. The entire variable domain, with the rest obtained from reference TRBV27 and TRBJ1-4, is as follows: EAQVTQNPRYLITVTGKKLTVTCSQNMNHEYMSWYRQDPGLGLRQIYYSMNVEVTDKGDVPEGYKVSRKEKRNFPLILESPSPNQTSLYFCASSLLARRAEKLFFGSGTQLSVL.

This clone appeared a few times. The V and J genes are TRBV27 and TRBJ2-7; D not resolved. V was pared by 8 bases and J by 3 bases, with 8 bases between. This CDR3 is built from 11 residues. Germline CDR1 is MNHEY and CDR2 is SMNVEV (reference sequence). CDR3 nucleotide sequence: TGTGCCAGCGGTCGAGACTACGAGCAGTACTTC. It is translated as CASGRDYEQYF.

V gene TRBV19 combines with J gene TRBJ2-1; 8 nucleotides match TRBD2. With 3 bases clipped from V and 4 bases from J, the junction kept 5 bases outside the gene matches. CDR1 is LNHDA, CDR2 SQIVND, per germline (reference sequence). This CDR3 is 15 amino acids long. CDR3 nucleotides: TGTGCCAGTAGTATGGCGGGAGGCCCGTACAATGAGCAGTTCTTC. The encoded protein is CASSMAGGPYNEQFF.

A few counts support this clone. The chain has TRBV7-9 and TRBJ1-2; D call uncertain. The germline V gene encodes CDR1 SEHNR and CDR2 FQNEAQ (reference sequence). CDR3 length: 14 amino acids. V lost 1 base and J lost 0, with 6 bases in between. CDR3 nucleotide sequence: TGTGCCAGCAGCTTAGACGGACCTAACTATGGCTACACCTTC. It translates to CASSLDGPNYGYTF. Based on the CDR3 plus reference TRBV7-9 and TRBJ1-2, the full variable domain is DTGVSQNPRHKITKRGQNVTFRCDPISEHNRLYWYRQTLGQGPEFLTYFQNEAQLEKSRLLSDRFSAERPKGSFSTLEIQRTEQGDSAMYLCASSLDGPNYGYTFGSGTRLTVV.

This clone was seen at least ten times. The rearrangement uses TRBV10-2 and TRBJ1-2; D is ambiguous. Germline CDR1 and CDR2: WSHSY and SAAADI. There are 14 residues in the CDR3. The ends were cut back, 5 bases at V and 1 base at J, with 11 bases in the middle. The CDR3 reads CASSFDGLNYGYTF. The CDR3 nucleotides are TGCGCCAGCAGTTTCGACGGACTTAACTATGGCTACACCTTC.